These 3 T cell receptor beta chains were sequenced from one sample in a study of T-cell reconstitution after alpha-beta-depleted transplantation in children. Preparing the TCRbeta library involved the use of unique molecular identifiers. TCRdb re-analysed the PCR reads in MiXCR, keeping a single row per CDR3 protein. Of fewer than 550,000 distinct CDR3 sequences in the sample, roughly 10% were seen once. Sequenced here: PBMCs, mostly from graft donor cells, sampled 180 days after TCRalphabeta/CD19-depleted stem cell transplant. The receptors were gathered from a female patient between 2 and 10 years old who had a stem cell transplant for aplastic anemia, so the T cells may come from the graft donor.

The CDR3 DNA follows: TGTGCCAGCAGCTTAGGGGGGAGGCCTTCCTACGAGCAGTACTTC. Protein: CASSLGGRPSYEQYF. This chain connects TRBV7-2 to TRBJ2-7, with D possibly TRBD2 on 6 matching bases. V gave up 1 base and J gave up 1 base, with 11 bases separating them. Germline-derived CDR1 and CDR2 are SGHTA and FQGNSA. The CDR3 consists of 15 residues.

This clonotype has a handful of counts. This chain joins TRBV19 and TRBJ1-2; 9 positions match TRBD1. The CDR3 contains 16 residues. Germline CDR1 is LNHDA and CDR2 is SQIVND (reference sequence). V shed 1 base and J 4 bases; nucleotides not matched to a gene: 7. CDR3 loop: CASSIGDRVLAYGYTF. CDR3 nucleotide sequence: TGTGCCAGTAGTATAGGGGACAGGGTCCTTGCCTATGGCTACACCTTC. Full variable domain (rest looked up from reference TRBV19 and TRBJ1-2): DGGITQSPKYLFRKEGQNVTLSCEQNLNHDAMYWYRQDPGQGLRLIYYSQIVNDFQKGDIAEGYSVSREKKESFPLTVTSAQKNPTAFYLCASSIGDRVLAYGYTFGSGTRLTVV.

This rearrangement joins TRBV29-1 to TRBJ2-4; D call uncertain. With 6 bases removed from V and 3 bases from J, the gap between germline ends came to 24 bases. The germline V gene has CDR1 SQVTM and CDR2 ANQGSEA. The CDR3 is made up of 17 amino acids. CDR3 protein: CSVSTREPLSYKNIQYF. CDR3 sequence (DNA): TGCAGCGTCTCGACCCGAGAACCCCTATCTTACAAAAACATTCAGTACTTC.